This T cell receptor (beta chain) was captured in a study of blood T cell repertoires in COVID-19. Study context: The United States, Italy and Spain provided the acute and convalescent COVID-19 samples. PBMCs, B-cell-depleted T cells, or T cells provided the cDNA or gDNA that made up the material.

Authors' methods: Using reference gene primer amplification, nucleated cell counts were estimated. Libraries were prepared by immunoSEQ multiplex PCR; TCRdb keeps only in-frame clonotypes and omits some of them. The DNA was the basis for D and trimming; V, J and clone size are from that table. The sample has about 77,000 clones, around 76% seen once. Trimming removed 4 bases from V and 5 bases from J, with 15 bases in between. Germline V gene lookup returns CDR1 SGDLS and CDR2 YYNGEE. The CDR3 contains 14 residues. Sequencing used peripheral blood. The source is a man between 70 and 80 years old with active or convalescent COVID-19. The chain couples TRBV9 to TRBJ1-1, with a possible D match to TRBD1 (6 bases). The CDR3 spells CASSSGHPSTEAFF. The DNA of the CDR3 is TGTGCCAGCAGCTCGGGACACCCGAGTACTGAAGCTTTCTTT. Using reference TRBV9 and TRBJ1-1 for the parts outside the CDR3, the full variable domain is DSGVTQTPKHLITATGQRVTLRCSPRSGDLSVYWYQQSLDQGLQFLIQYYNGEERAKGNILERFSAQQFPDLHSELNLSSLELGDSALYFCASSSGHPSTEAFFGQGTRLTVV.